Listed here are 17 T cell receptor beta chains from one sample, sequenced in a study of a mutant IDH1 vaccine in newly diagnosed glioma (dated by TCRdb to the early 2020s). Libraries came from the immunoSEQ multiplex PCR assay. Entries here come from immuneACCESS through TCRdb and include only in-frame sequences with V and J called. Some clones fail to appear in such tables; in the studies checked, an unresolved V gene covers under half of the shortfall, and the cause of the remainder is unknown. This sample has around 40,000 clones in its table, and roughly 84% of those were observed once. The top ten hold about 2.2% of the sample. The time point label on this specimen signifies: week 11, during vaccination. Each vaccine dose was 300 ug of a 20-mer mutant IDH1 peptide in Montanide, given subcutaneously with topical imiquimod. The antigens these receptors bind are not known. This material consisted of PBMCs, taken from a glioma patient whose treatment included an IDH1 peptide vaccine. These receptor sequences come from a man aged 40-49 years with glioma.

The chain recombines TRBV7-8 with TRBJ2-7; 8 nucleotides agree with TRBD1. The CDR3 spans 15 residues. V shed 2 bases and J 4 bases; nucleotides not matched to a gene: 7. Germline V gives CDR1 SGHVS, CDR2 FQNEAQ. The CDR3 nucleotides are TGTGCCAGCAGCTTACAGGGGGCGATAAATTACGAGCAGTACTTC. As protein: CASSLQGAINYEQYF.

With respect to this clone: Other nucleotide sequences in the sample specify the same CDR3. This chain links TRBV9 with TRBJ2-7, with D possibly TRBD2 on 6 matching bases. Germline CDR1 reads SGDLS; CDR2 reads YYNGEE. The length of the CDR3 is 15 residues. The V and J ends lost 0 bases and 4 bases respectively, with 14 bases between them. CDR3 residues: CASSVASGVAYEQYF. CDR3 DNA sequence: TGTGCCAGCAGCGTAGCTTCGGGGGTCGCTTACGAGCAGTACTTC.

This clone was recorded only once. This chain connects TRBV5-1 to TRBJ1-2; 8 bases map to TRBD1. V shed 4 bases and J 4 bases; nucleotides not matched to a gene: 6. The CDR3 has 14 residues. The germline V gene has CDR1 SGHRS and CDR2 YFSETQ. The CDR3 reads CASSPDGTGYGYTF. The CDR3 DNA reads TGCGCCAGCAGCCCCGATGGGACAGGCTATGGCTACACCTTC.

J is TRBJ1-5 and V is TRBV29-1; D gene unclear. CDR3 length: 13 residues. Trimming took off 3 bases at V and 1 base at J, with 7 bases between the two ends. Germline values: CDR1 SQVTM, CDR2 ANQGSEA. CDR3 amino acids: CSVETTSNQPQHF. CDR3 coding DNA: TGCAGCGTTGAGACTACCAGCAATCAGCCCCAGCATTTT.

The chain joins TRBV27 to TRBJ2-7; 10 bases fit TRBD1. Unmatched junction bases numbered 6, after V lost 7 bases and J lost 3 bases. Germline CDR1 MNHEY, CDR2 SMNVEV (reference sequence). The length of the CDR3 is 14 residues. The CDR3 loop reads CASIRTGGNYEQYF. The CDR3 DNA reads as TGTGCCAGCATCCGGACAGGGGGAAACTACGAGCAGTACTTC.

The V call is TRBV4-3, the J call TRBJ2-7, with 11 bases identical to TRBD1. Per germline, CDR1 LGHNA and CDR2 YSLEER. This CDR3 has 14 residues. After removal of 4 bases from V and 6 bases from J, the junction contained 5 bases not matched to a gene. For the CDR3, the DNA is TGCGCCAGCAGCCCGCACGGACAGGGGGCCGAGCAGTACTTC. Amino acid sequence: CASSPHGQGAEQYF.

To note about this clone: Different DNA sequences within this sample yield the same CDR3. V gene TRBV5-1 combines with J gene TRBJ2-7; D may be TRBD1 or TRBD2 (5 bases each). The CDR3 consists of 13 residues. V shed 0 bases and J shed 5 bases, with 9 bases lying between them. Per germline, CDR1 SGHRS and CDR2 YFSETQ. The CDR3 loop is CASSLVGAHEQYF. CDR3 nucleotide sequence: TGCGCCAGCAGCTTGGTCGGGGCCCACGAGCAGTACTTC.

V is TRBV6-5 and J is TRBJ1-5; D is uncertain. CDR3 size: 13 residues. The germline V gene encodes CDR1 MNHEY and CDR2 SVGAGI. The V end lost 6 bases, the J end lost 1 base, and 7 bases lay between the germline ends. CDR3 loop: CASRDGSNQPQHF. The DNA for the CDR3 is TGTGCCAGCAGGGACGGCAGCAATCAGCCCCAGCATTTT.

The CDR3 region is CASSLGSNQETQYF. The CDR3 DNA follows: TGTGCCAGCAGCTTAGGGTCTAACCAAGAGACCCAGTACTTC. This chain links TRBV7-9 with TRBJ2-5, with D unclear. Germline lookup yields CDR1 SEHNR and CDR2 FQNEAQ (reference sequence). Between the trimmed V and J ends, which lost 1 base and 0 bases, there was a span of 6 bases. This CDR3 region has 14 residues. Looking up the rest from reference TRBV7-9 and TRBJ2-5 gives the full variable domain: DTGVSQNPRHKITKRGQNVTFRCDPISEHNRLYWYRQTLGQGPEFLTYFQNEAQLEKSRLLSDRFSAERPKGSFSTLEIQRTEQGDSAMYLCASSLGSNQETQYFGPGTRLLVL.

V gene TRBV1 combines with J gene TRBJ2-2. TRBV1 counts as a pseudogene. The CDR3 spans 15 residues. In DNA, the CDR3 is TGCACCAGCAGCCCGGCCTCCGATGGTGGCGGGGAGCTGTTTTTT. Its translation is CTSSPASDGGGELFF.

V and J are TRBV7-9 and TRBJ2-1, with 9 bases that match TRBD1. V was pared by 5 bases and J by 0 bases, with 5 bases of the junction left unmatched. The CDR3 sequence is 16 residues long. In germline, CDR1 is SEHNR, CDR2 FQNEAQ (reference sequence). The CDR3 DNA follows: TGTGCCAGCAGCCTCGGGACAGGGAGCTCCTACAATGAGCAGTTCTTC. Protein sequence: CASSLGTGSSYNEQFF.

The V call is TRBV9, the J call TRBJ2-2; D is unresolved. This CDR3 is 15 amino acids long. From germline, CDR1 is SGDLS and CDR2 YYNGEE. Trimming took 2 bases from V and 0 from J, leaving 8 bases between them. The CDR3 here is CASSVSITNTGELFF. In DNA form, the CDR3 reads TGTGCCAGCAGCGTGTCCATAACGAACACCGGGGAGCTGTTTTTT.

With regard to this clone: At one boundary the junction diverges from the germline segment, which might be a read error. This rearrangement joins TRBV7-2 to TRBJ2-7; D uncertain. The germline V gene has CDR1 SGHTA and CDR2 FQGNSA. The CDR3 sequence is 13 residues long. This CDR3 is CASSLGRNSFLDF. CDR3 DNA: TGTGCCAGCAGCTTAGGGCGAAACTCCTTTCTGGACTTC.

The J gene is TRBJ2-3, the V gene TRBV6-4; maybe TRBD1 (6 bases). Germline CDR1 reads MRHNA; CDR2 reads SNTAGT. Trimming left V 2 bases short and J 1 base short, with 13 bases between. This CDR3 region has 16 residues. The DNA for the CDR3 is TGTGCCAGCAGTGACGGCAGGGGCACGGGCACAGATACGCAGTATTTT. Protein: CASSDGRGTGTDTQYF.

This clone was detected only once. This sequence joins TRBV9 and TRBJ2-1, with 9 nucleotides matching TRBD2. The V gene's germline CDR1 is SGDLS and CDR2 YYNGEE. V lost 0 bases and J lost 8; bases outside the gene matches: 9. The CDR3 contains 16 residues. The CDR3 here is CASSVAQGGRVDEQFF. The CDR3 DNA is TGTGCCAGCAGCGTAGCTCAGGGCGGGAGGGTCGATGAGCAGTTCTTC.

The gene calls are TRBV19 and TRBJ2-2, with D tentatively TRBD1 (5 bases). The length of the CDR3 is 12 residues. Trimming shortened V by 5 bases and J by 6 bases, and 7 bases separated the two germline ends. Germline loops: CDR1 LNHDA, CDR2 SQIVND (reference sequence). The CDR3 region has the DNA TGTGCCAGTAGTTACAGGTCCGGGGAGCTGTTTTTT. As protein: CASSYRSGELFF.

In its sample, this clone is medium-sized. The CDR3 DNA is TGTGCCAGCAGCGTAGCTCTCGGGAAGAACGACAATGAGCAGTTCTTC. Encoded protein: CASSVALGKNDNEQFF. V gene TRBV9 combines with J gene TRBJ2-1, with a weak D call TRBD2 (5 bases). V lost 0 bases to trimming and J lost 5 bases, with 15 bases between them. This CDR3 is 16 amino acids long. CDR1 and CDR2 (germline): SGDLS, YYNGEE.